Given below is one TCR beta chain in context. This sample stems from a study of T cells in Graves' hyperthyroidism and ophthalmopathy. Study-wide background: Peripheral blood collection took place at initial diagnosis, before any treatment.

Amplification of TCR beta CDR3 regions used RNA as the template. Initially, a first-round RT-PCR of the TCR CDR3 employed the HTBI primer set. TCRdb analysed the multiplex PCR reads with MiXCR anew, one entry per CDR3 protein. Among some 560,000 distinct CDR3 sequences listed, around 15% were seen once. V was cut by 3 bases and J by 9 bases, with 12 bases left in between. This CDR3 has 12 amino acids. Germline CDR1 and CDR2: ENHRY and SYGVKD. Together with thyroid ultrasound, orbital computed tomography, serum thyroxine and TRAb, clinical symptoms were used for diagnoses. From roughly 9.2 ml of fresh peripheral blood, PBMCs were isolated.

This TCR was sampled from a woman aged 40 to 50 with Graves' hyperthyroidism. The V gene is TRBV10-3, the J gene TRBJ2-7; no firm D call. The specimen sequenced was blood. CDR3 protein: CAISEEPIGQYF. DNA for the CDR3: TGTGCCATCAGTGAAGAACCGATCGGGCAGTACTTC.